Listed below are T cell receptor beta chains from one sample, sequenced in a study of CXCR3-negative and CXCR3-positive naive CD8 T cells. From the 5' RACE reads, TCRdb lists one entry per CDR3 protein and no DNA. The sample data list tens of thousands of distinct CDR3 sequences. Source material: naive CXCR3- CD8+ T cells from blood. These receptors all stem from a human donor in good health. Some clones in this sample may be carry-over from other donors' samples. The CDR3 runs from the conserved cysteine through the conserved F or W. A clone size is listed for some rows: how often the clone was seen (once, few, many), or a class if it is expanded.

V gene	J gene	clone size	CDR3 protein
TRBV29-1	TRBJ2-7	NA	CSVETSGNSYEQYF
TRBV7-8	TRBJ2-2	NA	CASSPIRNTGELFF
TRBV7-2	TRBJ2-1	NA	CASSPPAPLYEQFF
TRBV27	TRBJ1-5	NA	CASSSRVSNQPQHF
TRBV7-7	TRBJ2-1	NA	CASSPSTGARSGEQFF
TRBV4-1	TRBJ2-7	NA	CASSLRDSSYEQYF
TRBV29-1	TRBJ2-1	NA	CSVTAVAYNEQFF
TRBV29-1	TRBJ2-7	NA	CSVANFYEQYF
TRBV7-6	TRBJ2-1	NA	CASSLPSGGAYNEQFF
TRBV7-2	TRBJ2-7	NA	CASSLAGQNPHEQYF
TRBV29-1	TRBJ2-1	NA	CSVNREPEQFF
TRBV6-6	TRBJ1-4	NA	CASRDRGFREKLFF
TRBV3-1	TRBJ2-1	NA	CASSQDLAGRSNEQFF
TRBV5-1	TRBJ2-7	NA	CASSLGRDYEQYF
TRBV7-6	TRBJ2-1	NA	CASSPGTLSLIEQFF
TRBV7-9	TRBJ2-1	NA	CASRSLAGEYNEQFF
TRBV28	TRBJ2-1	medium-sized	CASTERAGRTPYNEQFF
TRBV29-1	TRBJ2-7	NA	CSLDGGQLYEQYF
TRBV7-6	TRBJ2-1	NA	CASSGAQFYNEQFF
TRBV29-1	TRBJ1-2	NA	CSVEGLGAGGDYGYTF
TRBV28	TRBJ2-7	NA	CASSLAGASYEQYF
TRBV3-1	TRBJ2-7	NA	CASSQDGLAGNYEQYF
TRBV14	TRBJ1-2	NA	CASSPGTNYGYTF
TRBV5-1	TRBJ2-3	NA	CASSLGQASTDTQYF
TRBV12-3/TRBV12-4	TRBJ2-4	NA	CASSTLNIQYF
TRBV7-2	TRBJ2-1	NA	CASSLVGGGRHNEQFF
TRBV7-9	TRBJ2-1	medium-sized	CASRSPVDEQFF
TRBV12-3/TRBV12-4	TRBJ2-5	NA	CASSPTGEETQYF
TRBV27	TRBJ2-7	NA	CASSPGGYTYEQYF
TRBV12-3/TRBV12-4	TRBJ2-7	medium-sized	CASSLEGAGYEQYF
TRBV5-1	TRBJ2-1	NA	CASSPTGGAYNEQFF
TRBV7-9	TRBJ2-1	NA	CASSLDLDGQFF
TRBV29-1	TRBJ2-1	medium-sized	CSVAVLGQNNEQFF
TRBV12-3/TRBV12-4	TRBJ2-7	NA	CASSWTGVNYEQYF
TRBV19	TRBJ2-2	NA	CASSIGQGAVAGELFF
TRBV11-3	TRBJ2-3	NA	CASSSWAGPDTQYF
TRBV4-1	TRBJ2-3	NA	CASSQDGLAGGPRADTQYF
TRBV7-9	TRBJ2-3	NA	CASSPTHLGSEIDTQYF
TRBV25-1	TRBJ1-1	NA	CASKESLGADTEAFF
TRBV6-2/TRBV6-3	TRBJ1-4	NA	CASSYARDTNPTNEKLFF
TRBV7-6	TRBJ2-2	medium-sized	CASSLDHDTGELFF
TRBV7-8	TRBJ2-7	NA	CASSPRQGARYEQYF
TRBV4-3	TRBJ2-7	NA	CASSPVTIDEQYF
TRBV7-9	TRBJ2-7	NA	CASSSSTGSYEQYF
TRBV29-1	TRBJ1-3	NA	CSVVGTGTSGNTIYF
TRBV30	TRBJ1-2	NA	CAWSTGSNYGYTF
TRBV20-1	TRBJ2-7	NA	CSVKRGSSYEQYF
TRBV3-1	TRBJ2-5	medium-sized	CASSQGNSETQYF
TRBV9	TRBJ2-3	NA	CASSVTVRTDTQYF
TRBV5-1	TRBJ2-1	NA	CASSWPSQGASYNEQFF
TRBV29-1	TRBJ2-6	NA	CSVGGQPRSSGANVLTF
TRBV28	TRBJ2-7	NA	CASSYRGQYTYEQYF
TRBV4-3	TRBJ1-1	NA	CASSQTTQGAADTEAFF
TRBV10-3	TRBJ2-7	NA	CAISQVGQLYEQYF